The T cell receptor beta chain under discussion was sequenced for a study of metastatic and nonmetastatic thyroid tumors (dated by TCRdb to the early 2020s). At the level of the whole study: Repertoires were compared across peripheral blood and tumor or nodule tissue samples from malignant and benign thyroid patients.

The receptor library was made with PCR. Sequencing relied on an Illumina HiSeq 4000. High-throughput sequencing was used to profile the TCR beta-chain CDR3 region of every patient. The authors' pipeline ran thus. Drawing on CDR3 differences between clinicopathological groups, the researchers built a classifier meant to tell apart patients with distant-metastatic papillary thyroid cancer. Repertoire diversity was assessed with the Shannon index, and tumor-blood repertoire similarity with the Morisita-Horn index. Starting from the raw public reads, TCRdb applied fastp trimming at Q25, assembled clones with MiXCR and retained in-frame beta chains. TCRdb assigned the V and J calls; the authors' analysis was not used. For this sample the table gives some 9,000 clones, of which 35% to 40% were detected only once. Roughly 21% of the sample is held by the ten biggest clonotypes. General conclusions and limits of the study: In both blood and tumor samples, malignant tumors were reported to have significantly higher TCR beta diversity than benign nodules.

None of the patients had been given any treatment before thyroid surgery. Patient clinical samples collected from about 2012 to 2018 were retrospectively analysed using T-cell receptor beta sequencing. V loses 5 bases at its end and J loses 8 bases; junction bases beyond the gene matches: 2. The CDR3 measures 11 amino acids from cysteine to phenylalanine. Only CDR3 DNA remains: 33 bases, in frame from the first base. The germline V gene (reference sequence) provides CDR1 SEHNR and CDR2 FQNEAQ. In the case of this clone: Its antigen specificity is not known. No qualities accompany the bases; no much larger clone lies one base away.

The sequence was obtained from a female donor with papillary thyroid cancer or a benign thyroid nodule (not recorded which). Some clones in this sample may be carry-over from other donors' samples. The material sequenced was tumor tissue. The chain couples TRBV7-9 to TRBJ1-2, with 7 junctional bases fitting TRBD1. The sequence in DNA is TGTGCCAGCAGCCGACAGGGAGGCTACACCTTC. This codes for CASSRQGGYTF.